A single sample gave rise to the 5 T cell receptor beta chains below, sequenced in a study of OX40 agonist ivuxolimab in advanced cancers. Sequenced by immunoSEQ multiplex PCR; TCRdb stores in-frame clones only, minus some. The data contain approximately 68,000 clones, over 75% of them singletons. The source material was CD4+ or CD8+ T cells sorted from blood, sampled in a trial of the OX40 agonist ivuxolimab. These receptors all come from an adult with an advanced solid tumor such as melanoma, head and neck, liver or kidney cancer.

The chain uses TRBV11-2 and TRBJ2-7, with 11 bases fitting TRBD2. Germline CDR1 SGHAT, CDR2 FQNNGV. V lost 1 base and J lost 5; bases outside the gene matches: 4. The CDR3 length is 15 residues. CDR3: CASSLALAGADEQYF. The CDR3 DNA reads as TGTGCCAGCAGCTTAGCACTAGCGGGGGCTGACGAGCAGTACTTC.

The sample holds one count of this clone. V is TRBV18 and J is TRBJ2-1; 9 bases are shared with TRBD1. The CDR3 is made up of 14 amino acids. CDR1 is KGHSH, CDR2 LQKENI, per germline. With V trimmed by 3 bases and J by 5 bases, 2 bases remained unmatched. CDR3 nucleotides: TGTGCCAGCTCACCGGGACAGGGTAACAATGAGCAGTTCTTC. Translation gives CASSPGQGNNEQFF.

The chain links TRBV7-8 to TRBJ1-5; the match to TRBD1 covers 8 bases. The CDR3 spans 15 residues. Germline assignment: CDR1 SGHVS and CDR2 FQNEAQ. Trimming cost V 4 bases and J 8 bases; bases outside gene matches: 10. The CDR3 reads CASSWDRTQGEPQHF. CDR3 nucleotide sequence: TGTGCCAGCAGCTGGGACAGGACCCAAGGGGAGCCCCAGCATTTT.

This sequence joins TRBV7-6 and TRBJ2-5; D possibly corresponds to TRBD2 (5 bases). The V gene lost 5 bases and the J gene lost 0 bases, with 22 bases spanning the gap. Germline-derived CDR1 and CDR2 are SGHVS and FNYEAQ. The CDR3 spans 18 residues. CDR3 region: CASSELGSLTIYQETQYF. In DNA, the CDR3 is TGTGCCAGCAGCGAACTGGGCAGTTTGACTATCTACCAAGAGACCCAGTACTTC.

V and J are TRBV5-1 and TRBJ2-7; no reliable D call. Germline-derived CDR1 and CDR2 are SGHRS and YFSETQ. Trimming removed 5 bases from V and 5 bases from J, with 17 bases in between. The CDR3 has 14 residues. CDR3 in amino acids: CASRAALLSHEQYF. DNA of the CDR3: TGCGCCAGCAGGGCGGCATTACTAAGCCACGAGCAGTACTTC.